This T cell receptor (beta chain) was found in a study of CD4+ T cells in melanoma. TCRdb's table, derived via immunoSEQ multiplex PCR, lists solely in-frame clones and lacks some. The sample holds more than 90,000 clones, over 80% seen once. This CDR3 is 13 amino acids long. From germline, CDR1 is LGHNT and CDR2 FRNRAP. J gave up 5 bases and V 5 bases, and 0 bases lay outside the gene matches. The V gene is TRBV12-5, the J gene TRBJ2-1, with 10 bases aligning to TRBD2. This TCR derives from a human donor with melanoma. The specimen was peripheral blood. The CDR3, as DNA: TGTGCTAGTGGTAGCGGGGGGGACAATGAGCAGTTCTTC. Encoded protein: CASGSGGDNEQFF.